These 5 T cell receptor beta chains share one sample of origin, sequenced in a study of cytomegalovirus exposure and HLA in healthy donors. PCR involved 60 Vbeta and 13 Jbeta primers. Here immunoSEQ multiplex PCR was the method, and the copy in TCRdb shows in-frame clones only, minus some. The data contain over 75,000 clones, 65% to 75% of them seen just once; the ten biggest clones take up about 2%. The sequenced material came from PBMCs. These receptors were collected from a young man in good health and CMV-seronegative.

This clone was observed a few times. This CDR3 reads CASNLGGGSRYGYTF. Written as DNA, the CDR3 is TGTGCCAGCAACCTAGGAGGGGGCTCTAGGTATGGCTACACCTTC. V and J are TRBV28 and TRBJ1-2; 7 nucleotides agree with TRBD1. V dropped 7 bases and J dropped 5; count of bases not matched to a gene: 13. The CDR3 totals 15 residues. Germline CDR1 MDHEN, CDR2 SYDVKM.

The J gene is TRBJ1-3, the V gene TRBV5-5, with D uncertain. V was clipped by 2 bases and J by 0 bases, with 12 bases between them. Per the germline V gene, CDR1 is SGHKS and CDR2 is YYEKEE (reference sequence). The CDR3 consists of 16 residues. This CDR3 reads CASSFTDLRSGNTIYF. The CDR3 region has the DNA TGTGCCAGCAGCTTTACAGATCTACGCTCTGGAAACACCATATATTTT. The full variable domain, with the rest looked up from reference TRBV5-5 and TRBJ1-3, is DAGVTQSPTHLIKTRGQQVTLRCSPISGHKSVSWYQQVLGQGPQFIFQYYEKEERGRGNFPDRFSARQFPNYSSELNVNALLLGDSALYLCASSFTDLRSGNTIYFGEGSWLTVV.

This clone turned up a few times. The chain uses TRBV5-4 and TRBJ2-3, with unresolved D. The length of the CDR3 is 13 residues. CDR1 SGHNT and CDR2 YYREEE come from the germline V gene (reference sequence). Between the trimmed V and J ends, which lost 2 bases and 6 bases, there was a span of 10 bases. The CDR3 DNA reads TGTGCCAGCAGCTTTGAGCCCATGGATACGCAGTATTTT. Amino acid sequence: CASSFEPMDTQYF. The full variable domain, its missing parts supplied by reference TRBV5-4 and TRBJ2-3, is ETGVTQSPTHLIKTRGQQVTLRCSSQSGHNTVSWYQQALGQGPQFIFQYYREEENGRGNFPPRFSGLQFPNYSSELNVNALELDDSALYLCASSFEPMDTQYFGPGTRLTVL.

This clone has only a few counts. The CDR3 sequence is CASSLFVQRGGDEQFF. The CDR3 DNA reads as TGTGCCAGCAGCTTATTCGTCCAGCGGGGGGGCGACGAGCAGTTCTTC. The chain couples TRBV7-9 to TRBJ2-1, with 10 bases identical to TRBD2. Unmatched junction bases numbered 11, after V lost 2 bases and J lost 10 bases. CDR1 is SEHNR and CDR2 is FQNEAQ in the germline V gene (reference sequence). CDR3 size: 16 residues.

The chain recombines TRBV27 with TRBJ2-2; 9 nucleotides line up with TRBD1. This CDR3 spans 14 amino acids. Germline V gives CDR1 MNHEY, CDR2 SMNVEV (reference sequence). After removal of 6 bases from V and 5 bases from J, the junction contained 4 bases not matched to a gene. Written as DNA, the CDR3 is TGTGCCAGCAGATTACAGGGGGCGACCGGGGAGCTGTTTTTT. Its protein is CASRLQGATGELFF.